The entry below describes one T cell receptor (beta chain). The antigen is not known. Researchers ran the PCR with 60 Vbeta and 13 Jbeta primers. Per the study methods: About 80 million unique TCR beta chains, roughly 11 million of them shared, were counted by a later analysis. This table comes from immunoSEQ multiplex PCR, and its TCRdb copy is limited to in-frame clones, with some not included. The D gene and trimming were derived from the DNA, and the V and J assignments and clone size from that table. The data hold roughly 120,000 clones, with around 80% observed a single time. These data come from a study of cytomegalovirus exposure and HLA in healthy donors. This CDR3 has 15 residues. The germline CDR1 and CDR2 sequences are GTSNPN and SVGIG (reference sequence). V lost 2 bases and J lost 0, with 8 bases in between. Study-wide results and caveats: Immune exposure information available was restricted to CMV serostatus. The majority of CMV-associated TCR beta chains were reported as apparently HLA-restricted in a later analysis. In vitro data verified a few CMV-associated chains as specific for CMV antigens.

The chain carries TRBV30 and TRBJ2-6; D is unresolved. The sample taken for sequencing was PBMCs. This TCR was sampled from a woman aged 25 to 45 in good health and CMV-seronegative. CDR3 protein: CAWSYTVSGANVLTF. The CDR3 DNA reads TGTGCCTGGAGTTATACAGTCTCTGGGGCCAACGTCCTGACTTTC. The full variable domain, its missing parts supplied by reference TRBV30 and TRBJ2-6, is SQTIHQWPATLVQPVGSPLSLECTVEGTSNPNLYWYRQAAGRGLQLLFYSVGIGQISSEVPQNLSASRPQDRQFILSSKKLLLSDSGFYLCAWSYTVSGANVLTFGAGSRLTVL.